This TCR beta chain was obtained from a study of identical twins. This clonotype has just a few counts. The antigen is unknown. The cDNA had a unique molecular identifier and a template-switch universal primer site. TCRdb reprocessed the 5' RACE reads with MiXCR, giving one entry per CDR3 protein. The sample has 200,000 to 250,000 distinct CDR3 sequences, 8% to 11% seen once. This CDR3 contains 13 residues. Per the germline V gene, CDR1 is MNHEY and CDR2 is SVGAGI. V lost 4 bases, J lost 4 bases, and 9 bases lay in between. Points from the study as a whole: Insertions ran lower in abundant cord blood beta clonotypes, though not in memory repertoires.

Material: memory T cells sorted from blood. This sequence joins TRBV6-5 and TRBJ2-3; possibly TRBD1 for D (6 bases). This receptor was identified in a man between 45 and 60 years old in good health. The CDR3 here is CASSSTGSDTQYF. The CDR3 bases are TGTGCCAGCAGTTCGACAGGTTCAGATACGCAGTATTTT.